The clone carrying this T cell receptor beta chain has a count of ten or more. This record belongs to a study of Graves' ophthalmopathy and Graves' hyperthyroidism. The authors amplified TCR beta CDR3 regions, and they did so from RNA transcripts for repertoire sequencing. First-round RT-PCR with HTBI primers preceded a second-round multiplex PCR. TCRdb recomputed calls from the multiplex PCR reads with MiXCR, one row per CDR3 protein. This table holds 350,000 to 400,000 distinct CDR3 sequences, around 18% found once. Sequencing was carried out using peripheral blood. The TCR originated in a woman between 18 and 30 years old with Graves' ophthalmopathy.

CDR3 DNA: TGTGCCAGCAGCCAAGATGTAGGGCAGCGGGCTTTCTTT. It yields the protein CASSQDVGQRAFF. The V and J genes are TRBV4-2 and TRBJ1-1; no reliable D call. CDR1 and CDR2 from the germline V gene are LGHNA and YNFKEQ. There are 13 residues in the CDR3. V was shortened by 0 bases and J by 11 bases, with 13 bases between the two germline ends.